This is a list of T cell receptor beta chains from one sample in a study of Ad26.COV2.S vaccination and SARS-CoV-2 variants. The assay was immunoSEQ multiplex PCR, and TCRdb's table has in-frame clones only and misses some. The sample gives about 460,000 clones, around 89% of which show up once; around 1.6% is in the top ten. The sequencing here drew on peripheral blood, taken in a trial of Ad26.COV2.S vaccine versus placebo. All receptors derive from a person between 18 and 65 years old who received the Ad26.COV2.S COVID-19 vaccine or a placebo. CDR3s include the opening cysteine and the closing phenylalanine or tryptophan. A D gene is named only where the DNA matches it firmly. Clone sizes are given selectively: once, few, many, or a class where the clone is expanded.

CDR3 DNA	CDR3 protein	J gene	D gene	clone size	V gene	CDR3 length
TGTGCCAGCAGTCAACAGGGGGCATGGGGAAAACTGTTTTTT	CASSQQGAWGKLFF	TRBJ1-4	TRBD1	NA	TRBV6-2/TRBV6-3	14
TGTGCCTGGAGTGTACGAGGCAGTGTCTATAATTCACCCCTCCACTTT	CAWSVRGSVYNSPLHF	TRBJ1-6	NA	NA	TRBV30	16
TGTGCCTGGAGCCCTCCGGGACACTATAATTCACCCCTCCACTTT	CAWSPPGHYNSPLHF	TRBJ1-6	NA	NA	TRBV30	15
TGTGCCAGCAGCAGTGACAGGGGCCCCTACGAGCAGTACTTC	CASSSDRGPYEQYF	TRBJ2-7	TRBD1	NA	TRBV7-9	14
TGTGCCAGCAGCCTGGACCGAACAACTAATGAAAAACTGTTTTTT	CASSLDRTTNEKLFF	TRBJ1-4	NA	NA	TRBV11-2	15
TGTGCCAGCAGTTACAGGCAGGGGGCTCAGCCCCAGCATTTT	CASSYRQGAQPQHF	TRBJ1-5	TRBD1	NA	TRBV6-5	14
TGTGCCAGCAGCTTACAGGGGCTTGGCGGGGAGCTGTTTTTT	CASSLQGLGGELFF	TRBJ2-2	NA	NA	TRBV7-2	14
TGTGCCAGCAGCCCCAGCCCAATAACCGGGGAGCTGTTTTTT	CASSPSPITGELFF	TRBJ2-2	NA	many	TRBV6-6	14
TGTGCCAGCAGCCAGCACCGGGACGAGCAGTACTTC	CASSQHRDEQYF	TRBJ2-7	NA	NA	TRBV4-2	12
TGTGCCAGCAGCTCCTGGACTAGCACGAACACAGATACGCAGTATTTT	CASSSWTSTNTDTQYF	TRBJ2-3	TRBD2	NA	TRBV7-9	16
TGTGCCAGCAGCTCGGGACAGGGTAATCAGCCCCAGCATTTT	CASSSGQGNQPQHF	TRBJ1-5	TRBD1	once	TRBV6-6	14
TGTGCCAGCAGCTTGTGGGGTGTCTCCTACGAGCAGTACTTC	CASSLWGVSYEQYF	TRBJ2-7	NA	NA	TRBV11-1	14
TGTGCCAGCAGCCCGGGACCGGCCTTCAACTATGGCTACACCTTC	CASSPGPAFNYGYTF	TRBJ1-2	NA	NA	TRBV7-3	15
TGCGCCAGCAGCCCGGGAATCAGGGGTGGCACAGATACGCAGTATTTT	CASSPGIRGGTDTQYF	TRBJ2-3	NA	NA	TRBV5-1	16
TGTGCCAGCAGCACTTCAGGGGGGTGGAGATCACCCCTCCACTTT	CASSTSGGWRSPLHF	TRBJ1-6	TRBD1	NA	TRBV6-6	15
TGTGCCAGCAGCTTAACCACGCGGGTCTCTGGAAACACCATATATTTT	CASSLTTRVSGNTIYF	TRBJ1-3	NA	NA	TRBV7-9	16
TGTGCCAGCAGTTACTCGACCGCGGGGACCCAGTACTTC	CASSYSTAGTQYF	TRBJ2-5	NA	NA	TRBV6-2/TRBV6-3	13
TGCAGCGTTCTAAGGGGAGGGCTGGGGGAGACCCAGTACTTC	CSVLRGGLGETQYF	TRBJ2-5	TRBD2	NA	TRBV29-1	14
TGTGCCAGTAGTCCGATAACTAGCGGCCTCAACACAGATACGCAGTATTTT	CASSPITSGLNTDTQYF	TRBJ2-3	TRBD2	NA	TRBV19	17
TGTGCCTGGAGTGCCCATGGGACTAGCGGGAGGCAGGAGCAGTACTTC	CAWSAHGTSGRQEQYF	TRBJ2-7	TRBD2	once	TRBV30	16
TGTGCCAGCAGCCCCGGGACTACCTCCTACGAGCAGTACTTC	CASSPGTTSYEQYF	TRBJ2-7	TRBD2	few	TRBV3-1/TRBV3-2	14
TGCGCCAGCAGCTTGGGGTCCCGCTCCTACAATGAGCAGTTCTTC	CASSLGSRSYNEQFF	TRBJ2-1	NA	NA	TRBV5-1	15
TGTGCCACTATACCGGTGCAGGAGACTTTCACAGATACGCAGTATTTT	CATIPVQETFTDTQYF	TRBJ2-3	NA	NA	TRBV15	16
TGCGCCAGCAGCTTACTCTCCCCCATGAACACTGAAGCTTTCTTT	CASSLLSPMNTEAFF	TRBJ1-1	NA	few	TRBV5-1	15